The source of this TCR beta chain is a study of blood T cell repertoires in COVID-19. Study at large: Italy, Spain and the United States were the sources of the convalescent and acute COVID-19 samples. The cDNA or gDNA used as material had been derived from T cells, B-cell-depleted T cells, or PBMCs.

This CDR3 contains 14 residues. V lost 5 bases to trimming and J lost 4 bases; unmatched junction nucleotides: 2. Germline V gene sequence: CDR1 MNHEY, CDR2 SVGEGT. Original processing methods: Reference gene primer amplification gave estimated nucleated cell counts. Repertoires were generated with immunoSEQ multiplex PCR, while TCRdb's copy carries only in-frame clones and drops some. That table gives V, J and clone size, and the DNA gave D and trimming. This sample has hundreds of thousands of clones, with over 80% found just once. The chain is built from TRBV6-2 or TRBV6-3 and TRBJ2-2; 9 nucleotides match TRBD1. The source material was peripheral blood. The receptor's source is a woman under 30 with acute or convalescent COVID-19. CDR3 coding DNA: TGTGCCAGCAGTACGGGACAGGGCACCGGGGAGCTGTTTTTT. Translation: CASSTGQGTGELFF.